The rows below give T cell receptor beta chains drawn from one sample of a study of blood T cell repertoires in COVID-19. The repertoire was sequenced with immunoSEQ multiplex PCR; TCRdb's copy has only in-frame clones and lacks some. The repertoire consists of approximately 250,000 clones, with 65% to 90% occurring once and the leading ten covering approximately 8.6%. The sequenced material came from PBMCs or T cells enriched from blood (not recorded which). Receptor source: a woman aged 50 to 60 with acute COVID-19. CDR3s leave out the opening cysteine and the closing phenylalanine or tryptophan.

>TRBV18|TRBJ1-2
ASSPSYGYT
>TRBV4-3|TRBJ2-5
ASSLPGTSGGGY
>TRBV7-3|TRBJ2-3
ASSLGQASTDTQY
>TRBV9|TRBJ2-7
ASSADMRGGAEQY
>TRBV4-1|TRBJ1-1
ASSRGQGRETEAF
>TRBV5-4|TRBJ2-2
ASSWETGTGELF
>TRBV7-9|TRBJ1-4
ASSQPPGQSNEKLF
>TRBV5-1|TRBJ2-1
ASSLQVNNEQF
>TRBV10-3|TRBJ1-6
AISDGDYSPLH
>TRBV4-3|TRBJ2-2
ASSQVGEAGELF
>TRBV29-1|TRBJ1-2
SVEGQGVAGYT
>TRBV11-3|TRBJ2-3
ASSLDRAGGLVNTQY
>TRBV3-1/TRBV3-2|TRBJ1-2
ASSPQTHSGGYT
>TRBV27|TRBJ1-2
ASSKWTDGGYGYT
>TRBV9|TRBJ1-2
ASSALSSGYT
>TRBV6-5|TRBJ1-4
ASSYDRGNEKLF
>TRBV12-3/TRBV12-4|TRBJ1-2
ASSLGTGYGYT
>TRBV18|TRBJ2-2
ASSPSRVGELF
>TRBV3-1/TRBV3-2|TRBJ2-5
ASSQGTGRETQY
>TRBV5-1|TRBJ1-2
ASSFDSIGDGYT
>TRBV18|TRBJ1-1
ASSAAGGIDTEAF
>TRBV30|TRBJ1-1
AWSGRDGAF
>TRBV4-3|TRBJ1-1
ASSQGPGVAF
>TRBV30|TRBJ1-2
AWRFGQGDGYT
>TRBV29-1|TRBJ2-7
SVEDTGNEQY
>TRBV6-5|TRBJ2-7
ASELAGRVGEQY
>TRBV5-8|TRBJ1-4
ASTLDRFNEKLF
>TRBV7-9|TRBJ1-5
ASSLELVGVGNQPQH
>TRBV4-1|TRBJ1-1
ASSLGADTEAF
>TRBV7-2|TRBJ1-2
ASSLAGSYYGYT
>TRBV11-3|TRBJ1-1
ASSASRGRLDTEAF
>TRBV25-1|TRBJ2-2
ASQAGTGHNGELF
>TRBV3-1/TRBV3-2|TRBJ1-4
ASSQEGDIQEKLF
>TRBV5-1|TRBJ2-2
ASILDSNTGELF
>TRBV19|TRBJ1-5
ASSIGQGSSNQPQH
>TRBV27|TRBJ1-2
ASSLSVYGGYGYT
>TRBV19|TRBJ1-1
ASSNPRGMNTEAF
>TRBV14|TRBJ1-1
ASSPLGRSTEAF
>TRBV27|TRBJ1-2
ASSFSGIGSGYT
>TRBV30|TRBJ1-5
ACVSGGNQPQH
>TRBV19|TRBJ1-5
ASTPREISNQPQH
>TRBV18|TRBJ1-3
ASSPLENTIY
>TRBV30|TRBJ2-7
AWRAGTGGSYEQY
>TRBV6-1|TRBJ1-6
ASSRTGRGSPLH
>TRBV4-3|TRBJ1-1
ASSQERAVEAF
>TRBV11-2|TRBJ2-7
ASSLAQTSGGAGSYEQY
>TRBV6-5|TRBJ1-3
ASSSGQGGENTIY
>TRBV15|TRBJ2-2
ATSTGTVNTGELF
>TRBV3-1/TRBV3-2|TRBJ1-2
ASSQDRPGGHGYT
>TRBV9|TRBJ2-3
ASSVVAGGLTDTQY
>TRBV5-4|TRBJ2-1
ATYRSSSYNEQF
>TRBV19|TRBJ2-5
ASSIGGRQETQY
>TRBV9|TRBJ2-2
ASSVAAGGLTGELF
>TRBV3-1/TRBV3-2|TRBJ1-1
ASSQQVWDRGPNTEAF
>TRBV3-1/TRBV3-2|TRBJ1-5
ASSQDGSSRQPQH
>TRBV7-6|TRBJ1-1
ASSLEREQGGTEAF
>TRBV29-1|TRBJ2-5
SVELAGWQETQY
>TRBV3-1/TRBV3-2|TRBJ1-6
ASSSRDRESPLH
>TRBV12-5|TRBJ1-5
ATTPGTGGNQPQH